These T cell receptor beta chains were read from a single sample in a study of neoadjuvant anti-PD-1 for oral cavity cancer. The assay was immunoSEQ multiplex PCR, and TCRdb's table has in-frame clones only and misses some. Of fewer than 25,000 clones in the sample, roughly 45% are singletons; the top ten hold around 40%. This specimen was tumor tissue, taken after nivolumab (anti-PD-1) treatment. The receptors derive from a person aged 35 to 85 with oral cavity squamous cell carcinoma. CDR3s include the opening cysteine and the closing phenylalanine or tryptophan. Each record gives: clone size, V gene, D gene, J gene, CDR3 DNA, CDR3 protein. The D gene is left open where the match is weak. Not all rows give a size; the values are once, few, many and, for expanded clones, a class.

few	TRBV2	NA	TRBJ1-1	TGTGCCAGCAGTGAGGGGGGCCCCTTAGAAGCTTTCTTT	CASSEGGPLEAFF
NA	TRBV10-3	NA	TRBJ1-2	TGTGCCATCCTCAAGGGAGCTAACTATGGCTACACCTTC	CAILKGANYGYTF
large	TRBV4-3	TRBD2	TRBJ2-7	TGCGCCAGCAGCCAAGATGCACTAGCGCTGGGGTACGAGCAGTACTTC	CASSQDALALGYEQYF
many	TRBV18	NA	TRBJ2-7	TGTGCCAGCTCACTCGGACAGATTAGCTCCTACGAGCAGTACTTC	CASSLGQISSYEQYF
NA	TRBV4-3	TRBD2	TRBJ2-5	TGCGCCAGCAGCCGCGACAGTGCCGGGAGGGAGACCCAGTACTTC	CASSRDSAGRETQYF
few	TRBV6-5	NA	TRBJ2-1	TGTGCCAGCAGTTACTCGAACGGGTACAATGAGCAGTTCTTC	CASSYSNGYNEQFF
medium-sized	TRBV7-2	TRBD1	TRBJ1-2	TGTGCCAGCAGCAAGGACAGGGGTTGGAGCTATGGCTACACCTTC	CASSKDRGWSYGYTF
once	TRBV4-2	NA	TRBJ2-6	TGTGCCAGCAGCCAAAAGGGGAGGGGGAGCTCTGGGGCCAACGTCCTGACTTTC	CASSQKGRGSSGANVLTF
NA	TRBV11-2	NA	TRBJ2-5	TGTGCCAGCAGCTTAGGGTGGAGGAATCGAGAGACCCAGTACTTC	CASSLGWRNRETQYF
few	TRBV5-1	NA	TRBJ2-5	TGCGCCAGCAGCTCGCTACTAGGGGAACAAGAGACCCAGTACTTC	CASSSLLGEQETQYF
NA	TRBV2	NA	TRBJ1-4	TGTGCCAGCAGCGAGACGGGACCTAATGAAAAACTGTTTTTT	CASSETGPNEKLFF
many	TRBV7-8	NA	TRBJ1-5	TGTGCCAGCAGCGCCGGACCCCTGGGGAGCAATCAGCCCCAGCATTTT	CASSAGPLGSNQPQHF
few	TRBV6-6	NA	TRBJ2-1	TGTGCCAGCAGTTACTCGAAGTATGAGCAGTTCTTC	CASSYSKYEQFF
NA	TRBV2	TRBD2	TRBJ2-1	TGTGCCAGCAGTGAGGGTAGCGGGGGGGCCTACTACAATGAGCAGTTCTTC	CASSEGSGGAYYNEQFF
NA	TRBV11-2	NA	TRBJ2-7	TGTGCCAGCAGCTTAGATCGGGGGAACGAGCAGTACTTC	CASSLDRGNEQYF
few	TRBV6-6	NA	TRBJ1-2	TGTGCCAGCATCCCCTCGGGGGGTGGTGGCTACACCTTC	CASIPSGGGGYTF
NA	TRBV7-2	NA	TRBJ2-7	TGTGCCAGCAGCGAAGGGGGGGCCCGTAGCTCCTACGAGCAGTACTTC	CASSEGGARSSYEQYF
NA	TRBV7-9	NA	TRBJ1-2	TGTGCCAGCAGCTTAGAGGGCCTCTATGGCTACACCTTC	CASSLEGLYGYTF
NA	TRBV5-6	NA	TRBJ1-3	TGTGCCAGCAGCTGGCGGGACCGCCTAACCTCTGGAAACACCATATATTTT	CASSWRDRLTSGNTIYF
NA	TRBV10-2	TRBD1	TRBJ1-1	TGCGCCAGCAATTCCTGGACAGGGCAGAACACTGAAGCTTTCTTT	CASNSWTGQNTEAFF
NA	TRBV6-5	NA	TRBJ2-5	TGTGCCAGCCGGACCGGGCGCCGGGAGACCCAGTACTTC	CASRTGRRETQYF
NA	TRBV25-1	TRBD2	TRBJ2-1	TGTGCCAGCAGTGAATACGGGGGGGGGCAGGGGAATGAGCAGTTCTTC	CASSEYGGGQGNEQFF
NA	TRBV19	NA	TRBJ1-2	TGTGCCAGTAGTAAAGGTCGAGGCTACACCTTC	CASSKGRGYTF
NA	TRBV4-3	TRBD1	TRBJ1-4	TGCGCCAGCAGCCAAGATTTGGGCCGGGGACAGGTTGCAACTAATGAAAAACTGTTTTTT	CASSQDLGRGQVATNEKLFF
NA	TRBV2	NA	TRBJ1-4	TGTGCCAGCAGTGAATTTGCCCAGAATGAAAAACTGTTTTTT	CASSEFAQNEKLFF
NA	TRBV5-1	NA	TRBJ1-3	TGCGCCAGCAGCTTGGTGGGACAAGGAGACTCTGGAAACACCATATATTTT	CASSLVGQGDSGNTIYF
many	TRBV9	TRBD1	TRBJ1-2	TGTGCCAGCAGCGTAGCCACAGGGGGCACTGGCTACACCTTC	CASSVATGGTGYTF
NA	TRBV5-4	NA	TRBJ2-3	TGTGCCAGCAGTTTTCAGGGTCCAGATACGCAGTATTTT	CASSFQGPDTQYF
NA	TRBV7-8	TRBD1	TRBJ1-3	TGTGCCAGCAGCTGGGACAGGGTTATCTCTGGAAACACCATATATTTT	CASSWDRVISGNTIYF
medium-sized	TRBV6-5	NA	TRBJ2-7	TGTGCCAGCAGTTTAGGAATGGGGCAGTACTTC	CASSLGMGQYF
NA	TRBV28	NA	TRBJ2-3	TGTGCCAGCAGTTTTAGGGGGATTACAGATACGCAGTATTTT	CASSFRGITDTQYF
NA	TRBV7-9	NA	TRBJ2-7	TGTGCCAGCAGCTTAGGGATTACCTACGAGCAGTACTTC	CASSLGITYEQYF
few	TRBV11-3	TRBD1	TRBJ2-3	TGTGCCAGCAGCGCCGCTGGGACAGGGGCCACAGATACGCAGTATTTT	CASSAAGTGATDTQYF
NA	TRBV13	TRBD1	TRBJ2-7	TGTGCCAGCAGCACCCATGACAGGGGCGGCTTTGGATACGAGCAGTACTTC	CASSTHDRGGFGYEQYF
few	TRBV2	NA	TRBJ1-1	TGTGCCAGCAGAAGATTCACCGGCGGTAGGAATGAAGCTTTCTTT	CASRRFTGGRNEAFF
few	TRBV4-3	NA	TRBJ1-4	TGCGCCAGCAGCCGGAGACAGAATGAAAAACTGTTTTTT	CASSRRQNEKLFF
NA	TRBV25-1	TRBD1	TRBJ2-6	TGTGCCAGCAGCAACCCCGGGACAGGGGCTCTGGGGGCCAACGTCCTGACTTTC	CASSNPGTGALGANVLTF
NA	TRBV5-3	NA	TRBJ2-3	TGTGCCAGAAGCGCCAAACTCCAGGGGTTCACAGATACGCAGTATTTT	CARSAKLQGFTDTQYF
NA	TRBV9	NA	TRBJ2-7	TGTGCCAGCAGCCCAACATGGAGCTCCTACGAGCAGTACTTC	CASSPTWSSYEQYF
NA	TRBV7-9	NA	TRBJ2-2	TGTGCCAGCAGCTTAAGGGACGGTAACACCGGGGAGCTGTTTTTT	CASSLRDGNTGELFF